These 30 T cell receptor beta chains were all obtained from the same sample, sequenced in a study of cytomegalovirus exposure and HLA in healthy donors. PCR primers comprised 60 Vbeta and 13 Jbeta primers. Sequenced by immunoSEQ multiplex PCR; TCRdb stores in-frame clones only, minus some. There are approximately 200,000 clones in the sample; about three quarters occur only once, and 1.5% to 2% lies in the top ten. Sequencing was performed on PBMCs. The source of these receptors is a man younger than 35 in good health and CMV-seronegative.

CDR3 bases: TGTGCCTGCCGGCCCGGGGAGATTAATGAAAAACTGTTTTTT. The encoded protein is CACRPGEINEKLFF. V usage is TRBV30 and J usage is TRBJ1-4; D is unresolved. Trimming shortened V by 6 bases and J by 4 bases, and 15 bases separated the two germline ends. Germline V gene lookup returns CDR1 GTSNPN and CDR2 SVGIG (reference sequence). The CDR3 runs to 14 residues.

On this clone: The junction and the germline gene differ at one end; a read error may be behind it. The chain carries TRBV7-7 and TRBJ2-5; 9 nucleotides line up with TRBD2. Germline lookup yields CDR1 SSHAT and CDR2 FNYEAQ (reference sequence). The CDR3 has 15 residues. The CDR3 sequence is CASTRGAGGRETQYF. The CDR3, as DNA: TGTGCTAGCACTCGGGGAGCGGGGGGCCGAGAGACCCAGTACTTC.

The chain employs TRBV19 and TRBJ2-7; 11 nucleotides align to TRBD1. Trimming cost V 3 bases and J 7 bases; bases outside gene matches: 8. Germline V gene sequence: CDR1 LNHDA, CDR2 SQIVND (reference sequence). This CDR3 is 15 amino acids long. As DNA, the CDR3 is TGTGCCAGTAGTATTACCGGGACAGGGGGAAGGGAGCAGTACTTC. Translating it yields CASSITGTGGREQYF.

The V call is TRBV29-1, the J call TRBJ2-3; the D is unclear. V was pared by 7 bases and J by 1 base, with 12 bases between. The germline CDR1 and CDR2 sequences are SQVTM and ANQGSEA. The CDR3 consists of 13 residues. The CDR3: CSAALAGTDTQYF. CDR3 bases: TGCAGCGCCGCTCTGGCGGGCACAGATACGCAGTATTTT.

The V call is TRBV7-2, the J call TRBJ2-1, with 7 bases that match TRBD1. Germline loops: CDR1 SGHTA, CDR2 FQGNSA. The V gene end was trimmed by 5 bases and the J gene end by 12 bases; junction bases not matched to a gene: 10. CDR3 length: 13 residues. CDR3 sequence reads: CASSIEGASSQFF. The CDR3 coding sequence is TGTGCCAGCAGCATCGAGGGGGCCAGCTCGCAGTTCTTC.

The rearrangement links TRBV10-3 to TRBJ2-7, with D perhaps matching TRBD2 (6 bases). This CDR3 region has 19 residues. Deletions cut 0 bases from V and 2 bases from J, with 23 bases between. From germline, CDR1 is ENHRY and CDR2 SYGVKD. In DNA, the CDR3 is TGTGCCATCAGTGAGTCCGGGAGAGGACCTCACATCATAACCTACGAGCAGTACTTC. This encodes CAISESGRGPHIITYEQYF.

V usage is TRBV30 and J usage is TRBJ1-4; D is possibly TRBD1 (5 bases). Germline CDR1 and CDR2: GTSNPN and SVGIG (reference sequence). The CDR3 sequence is 14 residues long. The V gene lost 2 bases and the J gene lost 8 bases, with 15 bases spanning the gap. The DNA of the CDR3 is TGTGCCTGGAGTTCTGGGGGGATTTCCGAAAAACTGTTTTTT. Translating gives CAWSSGGISEKLFF. The whole variable domain, filled in from reference TRBV30 and TRBJ1-4, reads SQTIHQWPATLVQPVGSPLSLECTVEGTSNPNLYWYRQAAGRGLQLLFYSVGIGQISSEVPQNLSASRPQDRQFILSSKKLLLSDSGFYLCAWSSGGISEKLFFGSGTQLSVL.

The chain carries TRBV19 and TRBJ2-1; 14 positions agree with TRBD2. V shed 3 bases, J shed 11 bases, and the junction held 6 bases outside the gene matches. This CDR3 spans 15 amino acids. Germline-derived CDR1 and CDR2 are LNHDA and SQIVND (reference sequence). Written as DNA, the CDR3 is TGTGCCAGTAGTATGGGACTAGCGGGAGTTCGGAAGCAGTTCTTC. This gives the protein CASSMGLAGVRKQFF.

The rearrangement joins TRBV6-6 to TRBJ2-5; D remains unclear. The CDR3 is 15 residues long. Trimming stripped 0 bases from V and 5 bases from J, with 13 bases between. CDR1 is MNHNY, CDR2 SVGAGI, per germline (reference sequence). The chain's CDR3 is CASSYSATPLETQYF. CDR3 nucleotides: TGTGCCAGCAGTTACTCGGCGACACCTTTGGAGACCCAGTACTTC.

CDR3 nucleotide sequence: TGTGCCAGCAGCTTAAGACAGAAAGAGACCCAGTACTTC. Translation gives CASSLRQKETQYF. The chain carries TRBV7-9 and TRBJ2-5; a possible D gene is TRBD1 (5 bases). The V end lost 2 bases, the J end lost 3 bases, and 7 bases lay between the germline ends. The germline CDR1 and CDR2 sequences are SEHNR and FQNEAQ (reference sequence). The CDR3 loop spans 13 amino acids. Full variable domain (missing parts from reference TRBV7-9 and TRBJ2-5): DTGVSQNPRHKITKRGQNVTFRCDPISEHNRLYWYRQTLGQGPEFLTYFQNEAQLEKSRLLSDRFSAERPKGSFSTLEIQRTEQGDSAMYLCASSLRQKETQYFGPGTRLLVL.

The CDR3 DNA sequence: TGTGCCAGCAGCCCTGCCAAACACCACAGGGACACTGAAGCTTTCTTT. Translated, it gives CASSPAKHHRDTEAFF. The rearrangement joins TRBV5-4 to TRBJ1-1; D perhaps matches TRBD1 (6 bases). V dropped 4 bases and J dropped 3 bases, with 19 bases sitting between them. Germline-derived CDR1 and CDR2 are SGHNT and YYREEE (reference sequence). The CDR3 runs to 16 residues.

This clone was detected once. The chain is built from TRBV11-3 and TRBJ1-2; TRBD1 agrees at 7 bases. The CDR3 is 14 residues long. Germline CDR1 SGHNT, CDR2 YENEEA. Losses at the gene ends were 3 bases for V and 8 bases for J; bases not matched to a gene: 9. Here the CDR3 DNA reads TGTGCCAGCAGCTTGAATGACAGGGAGCACGGCTACACCTTC. This sequence encodes CASSLNDREHGYTF.

The J gene is TRBJ2-1, the V gene TRBV7-3; 11 bases line up with TRBD1. This CDR3 contains 21 residues. Germline V lookup: CDR1 SGHTA, CDR2 FQGTGA. Unmatched junction bases numbered 20, after V lost 1 base and J lost 6 bases. The CDR3 DNA is TGTGCCAGCAGCTTAAGGCCCCCGGGGACAGGGGGAGCGGGAAGGGCCAATGAGCAGTTCTTC. This gives the protein CASSLRPPGTGGAGRANEQFF.

The chain links TRBV15 to TRBJ1-3; possibly TRBD1 for D (5 bases). CDR3 length: 14 residues. Germline V gene sequence: CDR1 LNHNV, CDR2 YYDKDF (reference sequence). The germline V and J ends were trimmed by 0 bases and 4 bases, with 7 bases remaining between them. CDR3 nucleotides: TGTGCCACCAGCAGAGAGGGGGGAGGAAACACCATATATTTT. It yields the protein CATSREGGGNTIYF.

The chain uses TRBV6-6 and TRBJ1-5, with D perhaps TRBD1 (6 bases). V gave up 0 bases and J gave up 7 bases, with 13 bases separating them. Germline V gives CDR1 MNHNY, CDR2 SVGAGI (reference sequence). This CDR3 spans 15 amino acids. The CDR3 is CASSYSLGARQPQHF. As DNA, the CDR3 is TGTGCCAGCAGTTACTCGCTGGGGGCCAGGCAGCCCCAGCATTTT.

The chain couples TRBV4-1 to TRBJ1-3, with a weak D call TRBD1 (5 bases). V was clipped by 0 bases and J by 4 bases, with 13 bases between them. Germline V gene lookup returns CDR1 MGHRA and CDR2 YSYEKL. This CDR3 has 16 residues. CDR3 loop: CASSQDLGGVGNTIYF. CDR3 nucleotide sequence: TGCGCCAGCAGCCAAGATCTCGGGGGGGTGGGAAACACCATATATTTT.

The J gene is TRBJ2-1, the V gene TRBV11-2, with a tentative D call TRBD1 (5 bases). Germline lookup yields CDR1 SGHAT and CDR2 FQNNGV. V was shortened by 0 bases and J by 7 bases, with 16 bases between the two germline ends. This CDR3 is 16 amino acids long. CDR3 protein: CASSLDLGASVNEQFF. Here the CDR3 DNA reads TGTGCCAGCAGCTTAGATCTAGGGGCCAGCGTAAATGAGCAGTTCTTC.

V and J are TRBV30 and TRBJ2-1; 7 bases align to TRBD1. The germline V gene encodes CDR1 GTSNPN and CDR2 SVGIG (reference sequence). The CDR3 is made up of 14 amino acids. V lost 5 bases, J lost 4 bases, and 8 bases stayed unmatched. As DNA, the CDR3 is TGTGCCTGGCTTTTGCCGGGACAGTACAATGAGCAGTTCTTC. Protein: CAWLLPGQYNEQFF.

The genes are TRBV4-3 and TRBJ2-7, with D perhaps matching TRBD1 (5 bases). Trimming took 0 bases from V and 2 from J, leaving 14 bases between them. Germline lookup yields CDR1 LGHNA and CDR2 YSLEER. The CDR3 extends over 16 amino acids. CDR3 sequence reads: CASSQETSDRPYEQYF. The CDR3 DNA sequence: TGCGCCAGCAGCCAAGAAACCTCAGACAGACCCTACGAGCAGTACTTC.

The V gene is TRBV25-1, the J gene TRBJ2-7; a weak D match, TRBD2 (5 bases). The CDR3 is 16 residues long. Germline CDR1 MGHDK, CDR2 SYGVNS. The V end lost 4 bases, the J end lost 7 bases, and 23 bases lay between the germline ends. CDR3 bases: TGTGCCAGCAGTGTTGGACTCGGAGTGACCCTCAGGGAGCAGTACTTC. This translates into CASSVGLGVTLREQYF.

The chain employs TRBV9 and TRBJ2-5; 10 nucleotides agree with TRBD1. Germline V CDR1 and CDR2: SGDLS, YYNGEE. V was clipped by 4 bases and J by 4 bases; unmatched bases: 10. This CDR3 has 16 residues. CDR3 coding DNA: TGTGCCAGCAGCAAAGGATTCCGGGACAGGGGAGAGACCCAGTACTTC. As protein: CASSKGFRDRGETQYF.

The DNA of the CDR3 is TGTGCCAGCAGTGATATTCCGGGAGATAACTATGGCTACACCTTC. This encodes CASSDIPGDNYGYTF. The rearrangement uses TRBV6-1 and TRBJ1-2; D ambiguous. V shed 3 bases and J shed 1 base, with 12 bases lying between them. CDR1 is MNHNS, CDR2 SASEGT, per germline. This CDR3 region has 15 residues.

The chain has TRBV10-3 and TRBJ1-4; D possibly corresponds to TRBD1 (5 bases). The CDR3 is 14 amino acids. Trimming cost V 0 bases and J 6 bases, with 8 bases left between them. The germline V gene encodes CDR1 ENHRY and CDR2 SYGVKD. Here the CDR3 DNA reads TGTGCCATCAGTGAGTCGCAGGGATATGAAAAACTGTTTTTT. Translation gives CAISESQGYEKLFF.

The rearrangement joins TRBV4-1 to TRBJ2-1; TRBD2 matches at 8 bases. Germline V gives CDR1 MGHRA, CDR2 YSYEKL. Losses at the gene ends were 11 bases for V and 4 bases for J; bases not matched to a gene: 10. The CDR3 has 14 residues. CDR3 in amino acids: CASATSGSYNEQFF. The CDR3 coding sequence is TGCGCCTCCGCGACCAGCGGGAGTTACAATGAGCAGTTCTTC.

As concerns this clone: A read error may account for a junction end that differs from germline. The CDR3 loop reads CASSLGLAGLVDYEQYF. CDR3 DNA: TGTGCCAGCAGTTTGGGACTAGCGGGGTTGGTCGACTACGAGCAGTACTTC. V and J are TRBV5-6 and TRBJ2-7, with 13 nucleotides matching TRBD2. Per the germline V gene, CDR1 is SGHDT and CDR2 is YYEEEE. The CDR3 is 17 amino acids.

The J gene is TRBJ1-1, the V gene TRBV5-1; TRBD1 matches at 10 bases. Germline CDR1 SGHRS, CDR2 YFSETQ. This CDR3 has 13 residues. The ends lost 7 bases at V and 3 bases at J; junction bases unmatched: 3. Written as DNA, the CDR3 is TGCGCCAGCGGGACAGGGGAGCACACTGAAGCTTTCTTT. Amino acids: CASGTGEHTEAFF. The complete variable domain, with remaining parts taken from reference TRBV5-1 and TRBJ1-1, reads KAGVTQTPRYLIKTRGQQVTLSCSPISGHRSVSWYQQTPGQGLQFLFEYFSETQRNKGNFPGRFSGRQFSNSRSEMNVSTLELGDSALYLCASGTGEHTEAFFGQGTRLTVV.

This sequence joins TRBV23-1 and TRBJ2-7; 9 positions match TRBD1. TRBV23-1 qualifies as an ORF whose function is uncertain. J gave up 0 bases and V 4 bases, and 13 bases lay outside the gene matches. The length of the CDR3 is 18 residues. CDR3: CASSRATRDRASSYEQYF. The CDR3 bases are TGCGCCAGCAGTCGAGCGACTAGGGACAGGGCAAGCTCCTACGAGCAGTACTTC.

This clone was seen more than once but under ten times. This CDR3 reads CASSYSGGGAEQYF. The CDR3 nucleotides read TGTGCCAGCAGTTACTCCGGCGGGGGGGCGGAACAGTACTTC. This chain connects TRBV6-5 to TRBJ2-7; 9 nucleotides match TRBD2. The CDR3 has 14 residues. Germline loops: CDR1 MNHEY, CDR2 SVGAGI. The junction had 7 bases not matched to a gene; V was cut back by 0 bases and J by 10 bases.

This chain uses TRBV6-1 with TRBJ1-4; 8 bases line up with TRBD1. CDR1 is MNHNS, CDR2 SASEGT, per germline. This CDR3 comprises 14 residues. J gave up 7 bases and V 8 bases, and 9 bases lay outside the gene matches. The CDR3 spells CASARGQVGEKLFF. The CDR3 coding sequence is TGTGCCAGCGCCAGGGGGCAGGTTGGTGAAAAACTGTTTTTT.

With respect to this clone: Its ends do not fully match the called genes, so a read error is possible. At the DNA level, this CDR3 is encoded by other sequences in the same sample as well. The chain combines TRBV11-2 with TRBJ2-7; tentative D call: TRBD1 (5 bases). In germline, CDR1 is SGHAT, CDR2 FQNNGV. The CDR3 consists of 12 residues. The CDR3 bases are TGTGCCAGCAGCGGACATCCCTACGAGCAGTACTTT. It translates to CASSGHPYEQYF.